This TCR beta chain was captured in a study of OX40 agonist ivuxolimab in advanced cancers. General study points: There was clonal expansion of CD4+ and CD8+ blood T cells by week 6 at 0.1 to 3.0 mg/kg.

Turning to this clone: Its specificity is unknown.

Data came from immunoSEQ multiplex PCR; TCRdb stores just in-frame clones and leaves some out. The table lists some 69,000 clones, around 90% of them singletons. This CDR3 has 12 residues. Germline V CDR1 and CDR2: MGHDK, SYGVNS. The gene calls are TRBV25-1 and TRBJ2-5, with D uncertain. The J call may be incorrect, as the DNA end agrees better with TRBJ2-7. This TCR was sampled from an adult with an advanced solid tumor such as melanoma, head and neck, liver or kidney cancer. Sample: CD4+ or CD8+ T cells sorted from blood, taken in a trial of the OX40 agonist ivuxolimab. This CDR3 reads CASSVDGYEQYF. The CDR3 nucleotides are TGTGCCAGCAGTGTGGACGGATACGAGCAGTACTTC.